This TCR beta chain was recovered during a study of beta chain features in type 1 diabetes. The study's findings and limits: A definitive answer on HLA type influencing TCRB rearrangement was not reached here. Insertions were fewer and deletions more numerous at VDJ junctions in type 1 diabetes patients.

About this clone itself: Its target is unknown.

Donors underwent one heparinised blood draw, about 120 mL on average. Sorting with CD45RO/CCR7/CD25/CD127/CD95/CD27 yielded naive, central memory, regulatory and stem-like memory CD4+ cells. All of the isolated RNA was reverse transcribed, so expressed TCRB transcripts were sequenced. Using immunoSEQ multiplex PCR, the repertoire was profiled, and TCRdb retains in-frame clones only, with some absent. Of 120,000 to 150,000 clones in the sample, under 60% were seen once. The CDR3 is 14 amino acids. The V and J ends lost 5 bases and 7 bases, in that order; junction bases with no gene match: 11. CDR1 and CDR2 (germline): SGHTA, FQGTGA.

This TCR came from a man aged 18-30 years in good health. The chain recombines TRBV7-3 with TRBJ2-7, with 7 bases fitting TRBD2. Sequencing input: Tregs from blood. The CDR3 nucleotides are TGTGCCAGCAGCCCTACGGGGGGTATCAGGGAGCAGTACTTC. Its translation is CASSPTGGIREQYF.